The T cell receptor (beta chain) described here comes from a study of CD4 T cells in relation to SARS-CoV-2 and coronaviruses. Study-wide background: Of the patients, 7 or 8 were male, 4 female, two Hispanic. Shared crossreactive spike epitopes were mapped to their HLA restriction. Study results and limitations: Roughly 69% of donors had memory CD4+ clonotypes crossrecognizing SARS-CoV-2 and common cold coronavirus spike.

CDR3 size: 16 residues. V shed 10 bases, J shed 4 bases, and the junction held 16 bases outside the gene matches. Germline assignment: CDR1 ENHRY and CDR2 SYGVKD. Naive and memory CD4+ T cells came from enriched cryopreserved PBMCs. The protocol was immunoSEQ multiplex PCR, while the TCRdb copy is restricted to in-frame clones and leaves out a portion. The sample lists 35,000 to 45,000 clones; 88% were seen once. Concerning this clone: What it binds is unknown.

The TCR originated in an adult with COVID-19. The specimen sequenced was memory CD4+ T cells from PBMCs. This chain links TRBV10-3 with TRBJ1-5; TRBD1 matches 7 bases. The CDR3 protein is CATARENRDRNQPQHF. Here the CDR3 DNA reads TGTGCCACCGCGAGAGAAAACCGGGACAGAAATCAGCCCCAGCATTTT.